This T cell receptor (beta chain) came from a study of PD-1 blockade in classical Hodgkin lymphoma. Specified time point: newly diagnosed, previously untreated cHL patient sample. The assay was immunoSEQ multiplex PCR, and TCRdb's table has in-frame clones only and misses some. The table lists around 50,000 clones, approximately 91% of them singletons. Trimming shortened V by 0 bases and J by 6 bases, and 9 bases separated the two germline ends. From germline, CDR1 is SGDLS and CDR2 YYNGEE. The CDR3 sequence is 13 residues long. The source is a human donor with classical Hodgkin lymphoma. The sequencing sample was made of peripheral blood mononuclear cells (PBMCs). This rearrangement joins TRBV9 to TRBJ1-2; D gene unclear. The CDR3: CASSVVTGNGYTF. CDR3 sequence (DNA): TGTGCCAGCAGCGTAGTGACTGGGAATGGCTACACCTTC. Looking up the rest from reference TRBV9 and TRBJ1-2 gives the full variable domain: DSGVTQTPKHLITATGQRVTLRCSPRSGDLSVYWYQQSLDQGLQFLIQYYNGEERAKGNILERFSAQQFPDLHSELNLSSLELGDSALYFCASSVVTGNGYTFGSGTRLTVV.